These T cell receptor beta chains were read from a single sample in a study of blood T cell repertoires in COVID-19. Using immunoSEQ multiplex PCR, the repertoire was profiled, and TCRdb retains in-frame clones only, with some absent. The table lists around 170,000 clones, around 89% of them singletons. Sequencing used peripheral blood. The receptors here all came from a man aged 60-69 years with acute or convalescent COVID-19. CDR3s include the opening cysteine and the closing phenylalanine or tryptophan. Fields, in order: J gene, V gene, CDR3 protein.

j_call: TRBJ2-5
v_call: TRBV14
cdr3_aa: CASSQESAGLGTQYF

j_call: TRBJ1-2
v_call: TRBV19
cdr3_aa: CASSDPDRGYGYTF

j_call: TRBJ1-6
v_call: TRBV21-1
cdr3_aa: CASSKDKVGPWTGYGSPLHF

j_call: TRBJ2-3
v_call: TRBV5-5
cdr3_aa: CASSWPGTTSTDTQYF

j_call: TRBJ2-2
v_call: TRBV4-1
cdr3_aa: CASSQATGLNTGELFF

j_call: TRBJ1-1
v_call: TRBV5-1
cdr3_aa: CASSLVGRGTEAFF

j_call: TRBJ2-3
v_call: TRBV24-1
cdr3_aa: CATSDILAGERTDTQYF

j_call: TRBJ2-1
v_call: TRBV9
cdr3_aa: CASSVDRLATYNEQFF

j_call: TRBJ2-2
v_call: TRBV7-6
cdr3_aa: CASSLPQGTGWTGELFF

j_call: TRBJ1-5
v_call: TRBV30
cdr3_aa: CAWSGYRDQPQHF

j_call: TRBJ2-3
v_call: TRBV19
cdr3_aa: CASSISQGRDTQYF

j_call: TRBJ1-2
v_call: TRBV19
cdr3_aa: CASSSTGRTNTF

j_call: TRBJ1-5
v_call: TRBV10-3
cdr3_aa: CAAEQGAGQPQHF

j_call: TRBJ2-1
v_call: TRBV7-2
cdr3_aa: CASSERTSGAYNEQFF

j_call: TRBJ1-5
v_call: TRBV24-1
cdr3_aa: CATSDWSSNQPQHF

j_call: TRBJ1-6
v_call: TRBV3-1/TRBV3-2
cdr3_aa: CASSLDILNSYNSPLHF

j_call: TRBJ2-7
v_call: TRBV30
cdr3_aa: CAWTPAGRASYEQYF

j_call: TRBJ2-1
v_call: TRBV7-9
cdr3_aa: CASSFSLHNEQFF

j_call: TRBJ1-1
v_call: TRBV5-1
cdr3_aa: CASSSPGRGNTEAFF

j_call: TRBJ1-3
v_call: TRBV5-1
cdr3_aa: CASRGTGISGNTIYF

j_call: TRBJ1-5
v_call: TRBV19
cdr3_aa: CASSIAYSNQPQHF

j_call: TRBJ1-6
v_call: TRBV12-5
cdr3_aa: CASGLGTGHYNSPLHF

j_call: TRBJ2-5
v_call: TRBV2
cdr3_aa: CASSESRGETQYF

j_call: TRBJ1-3
v_call: TRBV3-1/TRBV3-2
cdr3_aa: CASSQGRGAGNTIYF

j_call: TRBJ1-2
v_call: TRBV5-5
cdr3_aa: CASSFPGVSYGYTF

j_call: TRBJ2-7
v_call: TRBV14
cdr3_aa: CASSQGLIPNYEQYF

j_call: TRBJ2-3
v_call: TRBV18
cdr3_aa: CASSPLDRGDTQYF

j_call: TRBJ2-3
v_call: TRBV3-1/TRBV3-2
cdr3_aa: CASSPSGDTQYF

j_call: TRBJ1-5
v_call: TRBV19
cdr3_aa: CASSIDRGGDNQPQHF

j_call: TRBJ2-3
v_call: TRBV19
cdr3_aa: CASSVTGSRGFTDTQYF

j_call: TRBJ2-7
v_call: TRBV7-9
cdr3_aa: CASSSRLAALSYEQYF

j_call: TRBJ2-7
v_call: TRBV7-7
cdr3_aa: CASSLGGEDYEQYF

j_call: TRBJ1-5
v_call: TRBV30
cdr3_aa: CAWTPQGGGNQPQHF

j_call: TRBJ2-2
v_call: TRBV30
cdr3_aa: CACPIGRANTGELFF

j_call: TRBJ2-1
v_call: TRBV5-1
cdr3_aa: CASSLAALGLAGGSRYNEQFF

j_call: TRBJ1-2
v_call: TRBV5-1
cdr3_aa: CASSFVTGGVNGYTF

j_call: TRBJ2-2
v_call: TRBV6-2/TRBV6-3
cdr3_aa: CASSSIGGAELFF

j_call: TRBJ2-5
v_call: TRBV5-4
cdr3_aa: CASSAGTSGRQETQYF

j_call: TRBJ2-5
v_call: TRBV7-2
cdr3_aa: CASSSGEYSGGARETQYF

j_call: TRBJ1-1
v_call: TRBV30
cdr3_aa: CAWGDTNTEAFF

j_call: TRBJ2-7
v_call: TRBV11-3
cdr3_aa: CASSGGSYEQYF

j_call: TRBJ2-5
v_call: TRBV7-9
cdr3_aa: CASSKGTAQETQYF

j_call: TRBJ2-3
v_call: TRBV6-6
cdr3_aa: CASSYGLPMGPDTQYF

j_call: TRBJ2-3
v_call: TRBV5-8
cdr3_aa: CASRVLAGAVATQYF

j_call: TRBJ1-1
v_call: TRBV3-1/TRBV3-2
cdr3_aa: CASSLRTGRLNTEAFF

j_call: TRBJ2-1
v_call: TRBV21-1
cdr3_aa: CASFWGSFFGAGEHNEQFF

j_call: TRBJ1-1
v_call: TRBV5-1
cdr3_aa: CASSGGGVNTEAFF

j_call: TRBJ2-2
v_call: TRBV3-1/TRBV3-2
cdr3_aa: CASSQEDGGGGELFF

j_call: TRBJ1-1
v_call: TRBV30
cdr3_aa: CAWSLAGQVRTEAFF

j_call: TRBJ1-1
v_call: TRBV2
cdr3_aa: CARQGRPMNTEAFF

j_call: TRBJ1-2
v_call: TRBV14
cdr3_aa: CASSQVHGLNYGYTF

j_call: TRBJ1-2
v_call: TRBV27
cdr3_aa: CASSIAGTNGYTF

j_call: TRBJ2-5
v_call: TRBV29-1
cdr3_aa: CSEAQGEETQYF

j_call: TRBJ2-1
v_call: TRBV9
cdr3_aa: CASSPTDRIHEQFF

j_call: TRBJ2-5
v_call: TRBV9
cdr3_aa: CASSPSHITETQYF

j_call: TRBJ1-2
v_call: TRBV3-1/TRBV3-2
cdr3_aa: CASSHLDRGGGYTF

j_call: TRBJ1-2
v_call: TRBV18
cdr3_aa: CASSPPTGNGYTF